The subject of this entry is one T cell receptor (beta chain). Its cognate antigen is unknown. TCRdb's table, derived via immunoSEQ multiplex PCR, lists solely in-frame clones and lacks some. The sample includes about 60,000 clones, 90% to 95% of them seen just once. This sample was taken from a study of human versus mouse CDR3 diversity and MHC coevolution. Findings of the study overall: On average, humans showed more CDR3 deletions and insertions than mice. Roughly six MHC II alleles selected the human T cells.

There are 12 residues in the CDR3. Looked up from germline, CDR1 is GTSNPN and CDR2 is SVGIG (reference sequence). Trimming removed 1 base from V and 4 bases from J, with 5 bases in between. Input material: naive CD4+ T cells from blood. The subset is: CD45RO-negative CD62L-positive naive CD4 T cells. The receptor comes from a person in their sixties in good health. V and J are TRBV30 and TRBJ1-5; D uncertain. CDR3 protein: CAWSAGNQPQHF. In DNA, the CDR3 is TGTGCCTGGAGTGCGGGGAATCAGCCCCAGCATTTT.